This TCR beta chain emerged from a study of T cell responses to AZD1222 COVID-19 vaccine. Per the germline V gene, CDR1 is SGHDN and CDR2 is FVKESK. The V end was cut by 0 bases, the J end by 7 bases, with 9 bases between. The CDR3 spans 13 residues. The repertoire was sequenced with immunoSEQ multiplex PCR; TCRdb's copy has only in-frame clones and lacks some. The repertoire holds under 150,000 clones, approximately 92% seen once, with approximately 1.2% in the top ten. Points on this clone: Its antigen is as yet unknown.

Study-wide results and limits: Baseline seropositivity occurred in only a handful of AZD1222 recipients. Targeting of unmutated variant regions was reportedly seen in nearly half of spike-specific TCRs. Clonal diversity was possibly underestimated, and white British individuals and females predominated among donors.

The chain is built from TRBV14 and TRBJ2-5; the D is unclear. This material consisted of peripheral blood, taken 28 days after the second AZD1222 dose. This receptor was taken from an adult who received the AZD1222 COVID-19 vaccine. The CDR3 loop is CASSQDLSGTQYF. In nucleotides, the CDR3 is TGTGCCAGCAGCCAAGATCTATCCGGGACCCAGTACTTC.